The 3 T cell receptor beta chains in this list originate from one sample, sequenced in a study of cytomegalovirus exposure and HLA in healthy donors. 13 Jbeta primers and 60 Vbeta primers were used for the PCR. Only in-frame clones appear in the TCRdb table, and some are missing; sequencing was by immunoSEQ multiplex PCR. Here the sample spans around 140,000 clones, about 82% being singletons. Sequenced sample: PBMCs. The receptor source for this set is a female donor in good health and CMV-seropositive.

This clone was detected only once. This CDR3 is CASSSGTGGSLGYEQYF. The CDR3 DNA sequence: TGCGCCAGCAGCTCCGGGACAGGGGGTTCGTTGGGCTACGAGCAGTACTTC. The chain couples TRBV5-1 to TRBJ2-5, with 11 bases aligning to TRBD1. The J call may be mistaken, given a closer DNA end match to TRBJ2-7. Looked up from germline, CDR1 is SGHRS and CDR2 is YFSETQ. CDR3 length equals 17 residues.

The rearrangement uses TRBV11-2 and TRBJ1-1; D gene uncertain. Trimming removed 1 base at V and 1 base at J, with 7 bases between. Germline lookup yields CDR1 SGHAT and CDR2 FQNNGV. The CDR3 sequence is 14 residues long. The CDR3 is CASSLVGGNTEAFF. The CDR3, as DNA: TGTGCCAGCAGCTTAGTAGGCGGGAACACTGAAGCTTTCTTT.

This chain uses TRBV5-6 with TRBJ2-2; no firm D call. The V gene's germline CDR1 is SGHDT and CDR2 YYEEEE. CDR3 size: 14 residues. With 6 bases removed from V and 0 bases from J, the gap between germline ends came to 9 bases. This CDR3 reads CASIEKTNTGELFF. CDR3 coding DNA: TGTGCCAGCATAGAGAAGACGAACACCGGGGAGCTGTTTTTT.